The rows below give T cell receptor beta chains drawn from one sample of a study of cytomegalovirus exposure and HLA in healthy donors. The method was immunoSEQ multiplex PCR; TCRdb's version includes in-frame clones alone and lacks a portion of them. Across about 170,000 clones, the top ten clones capture 1.3% of the sample. Sequencing input: PBMCs. These receptors all stem from a woman aged 55 to 70 in good health and CMV-seronegative. Both conserved end residues are part of each CDR3. A D gene is named only where the DNA matches it firmly.

TRBV7-2	.	TRBJ2-3	CASSPQMNTQYF	TGTGCCAGCAGCCCGCAGATGAATACGCAGTATTTT
TRBV2	.	TRBJ2-1	CASTRGISYNEQFF	TGTGCCAGCACTAGGGGGATCTCCTACAATGAGCAGTTCTTC
TRBV5-1	.	TRBJ2-5	CASSLAREETQYF	TGCGCCAGCAGCTTGGCCAGGGAAGAGACCCAGTACTTC
TRBV2	TRBD1	TRBJ2-3	CASSDETQGPDTQYF	TGTGCCAGCAGTGATGAGACACAGGGGCCAGATACGCAGTATTTT
TRBV29-1	TRBD2	TRBJ2-3	CSVAGTSDTDTQYF	TGCAGCGTGGCCGGGACTAGCGACACAGATACGCAGTATTTT
TRBV7-6	TRBD1	TRBJ1-1	CASSALQGVNTEAFF	TGTGCCAGCAGCGCCTTACAGGGGGTCAACACTGAAGCTTTCTTT
TRBV27	.	TRBJ2-7	CASSFDRAYEQYF	TGTGCCAGCAGTTTCGACAGAGCCTACGAGCAGTACTTC
TRBV2	.	TRBJ1-5	CAKQASKPYHSNQPQHF	TGTGCAAAACAGGCCAGCAAGCCGTACCATAGCAATCAGCCCCAGCATTTT
TRBV6-1	.	TRBJ2-7	CASSEALAVRGEQYF	TGTGCCAGCAGTGAAGCGTTGGCAGTCAGAGGCGAGCAGTACTTC
TRBV9	.	TRBJ1-6	CASSASPDTYNSPLHF	TGTGCCAGCAGTGCGAGTCCGGACACCTATAATTCACCCCTCCACTTT
TRBV9	.	TRBJ1-1	CASSATGTPRTEAFF	TGTGCCAGCAGCGCGACCGGGACACCTCGAACTGAAGCTTTCTTT
TRBV19	.	TRBJ2-7	CASSIPRVSGYEQYF	TGTGCCAGTAGTATCCCCAGGGTCTCGGGCTACGAGCAGTACTTC
TRBV28	.	TRBJ2-5	CASSQQGRVQETQYF	TGTGCCAGCAGCCAACAGGGCCGAGTCCAAGAGACCCAGTACTTC
TRBV11-2	.	TRBJ2-7	CASSLTRSAAYEQYF	TGTGCCAGCAGCTTAACTAGGTCGGCGGCCTACGAGCAGTACTTC
TRBV27	.	TRBJ1-1	CASRTEGTEAFF	TGTGCCAGCAGGACGGAGGGCACTGAAGCTTTCTTT
TRBV5-1	TRBD2	TRBJ2-3	CASSLGLAGAGTDTQYF	TGCGCCAGCAGCTTGGGACTAGCGGGAGCTGGTACAGATACGCAGTATTTT
TRBV5-1	.	TRBJ2-7	CASSLGGANSYEQYF	TGCGCCAGCAGCTTAGGGGGGGCAAACTCCTACGAGCAGTACTTC
TRBV7-9	.	TRBJ1-1	CASSPRGQGDTEAFF	TGTGCCAGCAGCCCGCGGGGTCAAGGGGACACTGAAGCTTTCTTT
TRBV7-9	.	TRBJ2-7	CASSRGGARQDEQYF	TGTGCCAGCAGCCGGGGCGGGGCCCGACAAGACGAGCAGTACTTC
TRBV19	.	TRBJ2-7	CASSIEGTHEQYF	TGTGCCAGTAGTATTGAGGGTACCCACGAGCAGTACTTC
TRBV9	.	TRBJ2-1	CASSVGGTSYNEQFF	TGTGCCAGCAGCGTAGGGGGCACGTCCTACAATGAGCAGTTCTTC
TRBV7-8	TRBD2	TRBJ2-6	CASNSGGSKTSGANVLTF	TGTGCCAGCAACTCGGGGGGGTCTAAGACCTCTGGGGCCAACGTCCTGACTTTC
TRBV5-4	.	TRBJ2-2	CASSSPKRELNTGELFF	TGTGCCAGCAGTTCTCCTAAAAGGGAGTTGAACACCGGGGAGCTGTTTTTT
TRBV5-1	.	TRBJ2-1	CASSLDPRNNEQFF	TGCGCCAGCAGCTTGGACCCCAGGAACAATGAGCAGTTCTTC
TRBV5-6	.	TRBJ1-2	CASSLASGGAGRGGGYTF	TGTGCCAGCAGCTTGGCCTCGGGAGGCGCAGGTCGAGGGGGAGGCTACACCTTC
TRBV10-3	TRBD1	TRBJ1-2	CAISATGGGSGYTF	TGTGCCATCAGTGCGACAGGGGGCGGGAGTGGCTACACCTTC
TRBV19	.	TRBJ2-2	CASSIIPGSTRTGELFF	TGTGCCAGTAGTATAATACCGGGGTCTACACGGACCGGGGAGCTGTTTTTT
TRBV6-6	TRBD1	TRBJ2-7	CASSYAGQGYEQYF	TGTGCCAGCAGTTACGCCGGACAGGGGTACGAGCAGTACTTC
TRBV19	.	TRBJ1-5	CASGEVNQPQHF	TGTGCCAGTGGAGAGGTCAATCAGCCCCAGCATTTT
TRBV6-5	.	TRBJ1-1	CASSIRNTEAFF	TGTGCCAGCAGCATTAGGAACACTGAAGCTTTCTTT
TRBV4-2	.	TRBJ1-2	CASSPSPREYGYTF	TGTGCCAGCAGCCCCAGCCCCAGGGAATACGGCTACACCTTC
TRBV5-1	TRBD1	TRBJ2-7	CASSFQSGQGSSYEQYF	TGCGCCAGCAGCTTCCAAAGCGGACAGGGGAGCTCCTACGAGCAGTACTTC
TRBV5-1	.	TRBJ2-1	CASITERRQGNEQFF	TGCGCCAGCATCACTGAGAGAAGGCAGGGCAATGAGCAGTTCTTC
TRBV19	TRBD2	TRBJ2-3	CASSLAGGRPDTQYF	TGTGCCAGTAGTTTAGCGGGGGGGCGGCCAGATACGCAGTATTTT
TRBV7-3	TRBD2	TRBJ2-1	CASSPRLAGIYNEQFF	TGTGCCAGCAGCCCCAGACTAGCGGGTATCTACAATGAGCAGTTCTTC
TRBV2	TRBD1	TRBJ1-2	CASRKQGEGYGYTF	TGTGCCAGCAGGAAACAGGGGGAAGGGTATGGCTACACCTTC
TRBV29-1	.	TRBJ1-3	CSVWTDLSGNTIYF	TGCAGCGTTTGGACAGACCTCTCTGGAAACACCATATATTTT
TRBV9	TRBD2	TRBJ2-1	CASSVPSEREGDEQFF	TGTGCCAGCAGCGTCCCCTCGGAGCGGGAGGGGGATGAGCAGTTCTTC
TRBV30	TRBD1	TRBJ2-4	CAGRGGQGVGYIQYF	TGTGCCGGAAGGGGAGGACAGGGAGTAGGATACATTCAGTACTTC
TRBV5-1	TRBD2	TRBJ2-1	CASAGGASGGNEQFF	TGCGCCAGCGCCGGGGGGGCTAGCGGGGGAAATGAGCAGTTCTTC
TRBV2	.	TRBJ2-3	CASSAAGDTDTQYF	TGTGCCAGCAGTGCGGCAGGCGACACAGATACGCAGTATTTT
TRBV7-8	TRBD2	TRBJ2-2	CASTSLAGVNTGELFF	TGTGCCAGCACCTCCTTGGCGGGGGTGAACACCGGGGAGCTGTTTTTT
TRBV2	.	TRBJ2-7	CASSEEAISSYEQYF	TGTGCCAGCAGTGAGGAGGCCATAAGCTCCTACGAGCAGTACTTC
TRBV2	.	TRBJ2-1	CASRREVGSYNEQFF	TGTGCCAGCAGAAGGGAGGTTGGCTCCTACAATGAGCAGTTCTTC
TRBV15	TRBD1	TRBJ1-4	CATSSFTGTGGELGEKLFF	TGTGCCACCAGCAGCTTTACCGGGACAGGCGGGGAATTAGGTGAAAAACTGTTTTTT
TRBV5-1	.	TRBJ2-3	CASSYEGDTQYF	TGCGCCAGCAGCTACGAGGGAGATACGCAGTATTTT
TRBV5-4	.	TRBJ1-1	CASGLGRIMNTEAFF	TGTGCCAGCGGCTTGGGGCGGATCATGAACACTGAAGCTTTCTTT
TRBV7-3	.	TRBJ2-7	CASSLNEGSEQYF	TGTGCCAGCAGCTTAAATGAGGGATCCGAGCAGTACTTC
TRBV29-1	TRBD1	TRBJ2-3	CSVGGGTGFTDTQYF	TGCAGCGTTGGAGGGGGGACAGGGTTTACAGATACGCAGTATTTT
TRBV7-9	TRBD1	TRBJ1-1	CASSLGQMTEAFF	TGTGCCAGCAGCCTGGGACAGATGACTGAAGCTTTCTTT
TRBV18	TRBD1	TRBJ2-3	CASSPNGQGTDTQYF	TGTGCCAGCTCACCAAACGGACAGGGCACAGATACGCAGTATTTT
TRBV6-1	.	TRBJ1-1	CASSEAWRRGNTEAFF	TGTGCCAGCAGTGAAGCTTGGCGAAGGGGGAACACTGAAGCTTTCTTT
TRBV15	.	TRBJ1-2	CATSRNSFSYGGYTF	TGTGCCACCAGCAGAAACAGTTTTTCCTATGGTGGCTACACCTTC
TRBV9	TRBD2	TRBJ2-2	CASSAIPGLADTGELFF	TGTGCCAGCAGCGCCATACCTGGACTAGCGGACACCGGGGAGCTGTTTTTT
TRBV30	.	TRBJ1-5	CAWSVTVGQPQHF	TGTGCCTGGAGTGTGACAGTGGGTCAGCCCCAGCATTTT
TRBV25-1	.	TRBJ2-2	CASTRSGGELFF	TGTGCCAGCACCCGGTCGGGGGGGGAGCTGTTTTTT
TRBV6-1	TRBD2	TRBJ2-7	CASRITSEMTYEQYF	TGTGCCAGCAGGATAACTAGCGAGATGACCTACGAGCAGTACTTC
TRBV9	TRBD1	TRBJ1-2	CASSVDGYPHRGRDGYTF	TGTGCCAGCAGCGTAGATGGGTACCCTCACAGGGGTAGAGATGGCTACACCTTC